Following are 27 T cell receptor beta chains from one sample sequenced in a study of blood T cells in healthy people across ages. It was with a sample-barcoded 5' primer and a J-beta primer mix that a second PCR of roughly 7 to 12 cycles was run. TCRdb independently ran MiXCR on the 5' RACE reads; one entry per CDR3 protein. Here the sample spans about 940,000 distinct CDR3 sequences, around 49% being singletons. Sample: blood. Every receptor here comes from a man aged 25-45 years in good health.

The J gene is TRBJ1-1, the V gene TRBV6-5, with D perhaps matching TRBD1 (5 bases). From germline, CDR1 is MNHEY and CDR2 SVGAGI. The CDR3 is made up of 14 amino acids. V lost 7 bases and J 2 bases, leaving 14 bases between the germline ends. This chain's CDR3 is CASTSGGYNTEAFF. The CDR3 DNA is TGTGCCAGCACCTCGGGGGGATATAACACTGAAGCTTTCTTT.

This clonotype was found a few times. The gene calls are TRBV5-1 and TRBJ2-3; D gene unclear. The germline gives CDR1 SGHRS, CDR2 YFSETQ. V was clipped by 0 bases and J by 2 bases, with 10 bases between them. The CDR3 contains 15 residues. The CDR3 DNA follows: TGCGCCAGCAGCTTGGTAACACAGAACACAGATACGCAGTATTTT. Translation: CASSLVTQNTDTQYF.

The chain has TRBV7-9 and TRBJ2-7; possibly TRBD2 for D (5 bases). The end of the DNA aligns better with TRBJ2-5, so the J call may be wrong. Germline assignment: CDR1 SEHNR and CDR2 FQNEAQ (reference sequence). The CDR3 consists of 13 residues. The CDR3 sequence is CASSSLDGGTQYF. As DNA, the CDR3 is TGTGCCAGCAGCTCGCTGGACGGAGGGACCCAGTACTTC.

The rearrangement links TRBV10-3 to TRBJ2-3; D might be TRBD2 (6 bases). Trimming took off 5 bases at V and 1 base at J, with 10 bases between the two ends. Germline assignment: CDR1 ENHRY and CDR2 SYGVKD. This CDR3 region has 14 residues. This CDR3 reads CAISPPGGTDTQYF. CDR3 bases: TGTGCCATCAGTCCCCCGGGGGGCACAGATACGCAGTATTTT.

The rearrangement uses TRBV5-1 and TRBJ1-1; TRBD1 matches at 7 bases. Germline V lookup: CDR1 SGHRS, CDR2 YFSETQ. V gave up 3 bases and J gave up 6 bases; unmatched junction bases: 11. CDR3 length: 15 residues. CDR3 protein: CASSYSRQGTAEAFF. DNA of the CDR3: TGCGCCAGCAGCTACTCCCGACAGGGCACGGCTGAAGCTTTCTTT.

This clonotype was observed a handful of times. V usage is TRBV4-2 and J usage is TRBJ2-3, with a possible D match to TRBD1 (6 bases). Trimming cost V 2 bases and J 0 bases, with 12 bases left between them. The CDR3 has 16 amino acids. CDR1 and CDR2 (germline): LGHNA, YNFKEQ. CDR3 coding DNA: TGTGCCAGCAGCCAATCACAGGGAGCTAGCACAGATACGCAGTATTTT. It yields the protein CASSQSQGASTDTQYF.

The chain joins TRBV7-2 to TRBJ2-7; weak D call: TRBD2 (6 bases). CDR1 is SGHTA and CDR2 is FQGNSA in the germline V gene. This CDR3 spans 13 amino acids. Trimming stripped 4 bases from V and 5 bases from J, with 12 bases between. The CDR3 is CASSSGVLNEQYF. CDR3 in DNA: TGTGCCAGCAGCTCGGGGGTACTCAACGAGCAGTACTTC.

The DNA of the CDR3 is TGTGCCAGCAGCCCGCAGGGTTTCGGAAACACCATATATTTT. Its protein is CASSPQGFGNTIYF. The V and J genes are TRBV7-3 and TRBJ1-3; TRBD1 is a possible D gene (5 bases). Trimming left V 5 bases short and J 4 bases short, with 12 bases between. The CDR3 is 14 residues long. From germline, CDR1 is SGHTA and CDR2 FQGTGA.

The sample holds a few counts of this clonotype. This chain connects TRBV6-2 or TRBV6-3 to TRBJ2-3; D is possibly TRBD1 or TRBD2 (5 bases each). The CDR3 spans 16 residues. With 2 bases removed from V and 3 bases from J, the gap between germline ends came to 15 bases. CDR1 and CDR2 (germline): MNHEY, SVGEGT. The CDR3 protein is CASSYPRDQRTDTQYF. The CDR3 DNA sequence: TGTGCCAGCAGTTACCCCCGGGACCAGAGGACAGATACGCAGTATTTT.

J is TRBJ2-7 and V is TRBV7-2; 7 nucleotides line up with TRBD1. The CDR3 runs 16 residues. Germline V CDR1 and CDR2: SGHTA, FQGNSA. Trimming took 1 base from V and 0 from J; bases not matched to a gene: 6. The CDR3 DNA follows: TGTGCCAGCAGCTTAGACAGGGGTGGAGTCTCCTACGAGCAGTACTTC. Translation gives CASSLDRGGVSYEQYF. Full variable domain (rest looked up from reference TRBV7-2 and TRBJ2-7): GAGVSQSPSNKVTEKGKDVELRCDPISGHTALYWYRQSLGQGLEFLIYFQGNSAPDKSGLPSDRFSAERTGGSVSTLTIQRTQQEDSAVYLCASSLDRGGVSYEQYFGPGTRLTVT.

The CDR3 loop is CAISEDSSSYEQYF. The CDR3 DNA follows: TGTGCCATCAGTGAGGACAGCAGCTCCTACGAGCAGTACTTC. The J gene is TRBJ2-7, the V gene TRBV10-3; possible D gene TRBD1, 5 bases. V lost 2 bases and J lost 0, with 8 bases in between. The germline gives CDR1 ENHRY, CDR2 SYGVKD. The CDR3 runs 14 residues.

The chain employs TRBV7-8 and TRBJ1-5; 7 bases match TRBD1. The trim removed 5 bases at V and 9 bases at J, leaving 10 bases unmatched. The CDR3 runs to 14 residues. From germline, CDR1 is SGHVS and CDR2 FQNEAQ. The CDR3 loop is CASSVGTAQGPQHF. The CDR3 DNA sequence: TGTGCCAGCAGCGTAGGGACAGCTCAAGGGCCCCAGCATTTT.

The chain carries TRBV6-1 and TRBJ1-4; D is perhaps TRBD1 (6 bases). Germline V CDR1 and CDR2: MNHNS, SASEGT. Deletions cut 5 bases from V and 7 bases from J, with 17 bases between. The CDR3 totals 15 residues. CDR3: CASSPLGTLREKLFF. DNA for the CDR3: TGTGCCAGCAGTCCTCTCGGGACACTTCGTGAAAAACTGTTTTTT.

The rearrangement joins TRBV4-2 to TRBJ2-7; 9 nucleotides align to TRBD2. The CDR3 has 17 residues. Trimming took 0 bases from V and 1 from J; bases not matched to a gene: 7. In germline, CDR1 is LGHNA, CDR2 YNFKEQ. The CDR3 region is CASSQEVLAGRSYEQYF. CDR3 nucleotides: TGTGCCAGCAGCCAAGAAGTACTAGCGGGCCGTTCCTACGAGCAGTACTTC.

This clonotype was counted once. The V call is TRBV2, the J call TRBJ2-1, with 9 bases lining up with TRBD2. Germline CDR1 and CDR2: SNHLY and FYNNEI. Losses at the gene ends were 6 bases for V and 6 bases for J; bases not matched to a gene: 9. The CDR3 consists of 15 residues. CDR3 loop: CASSPSLTSGNEQFF. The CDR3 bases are TGTGCCAGCAGCCCCAGTCTGACTAGCGGCAATGAGCAGTTCTTC.

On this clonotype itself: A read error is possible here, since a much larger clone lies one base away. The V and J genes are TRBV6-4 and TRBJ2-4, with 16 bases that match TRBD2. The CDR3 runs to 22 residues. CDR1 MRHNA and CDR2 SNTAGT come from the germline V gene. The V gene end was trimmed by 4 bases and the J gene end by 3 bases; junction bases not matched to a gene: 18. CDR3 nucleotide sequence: TGTGCCAGCAGTGGACTATTCCCGGGACTAGCGGGGGGGCCTGGTGGCAAAAACATTCAGTACTTC. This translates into CASSGLFPGLAGGPGGKNIQYF.

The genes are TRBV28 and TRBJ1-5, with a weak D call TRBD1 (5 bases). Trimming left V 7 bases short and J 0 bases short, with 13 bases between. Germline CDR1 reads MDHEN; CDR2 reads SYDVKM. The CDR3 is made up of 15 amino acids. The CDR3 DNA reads TGTGCCAGCAATTCGGGGGGAAATAGCAATCAGCCCCAGCATTTT. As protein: CASNSGGNSNQPQHF. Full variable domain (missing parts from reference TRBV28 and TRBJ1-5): DVKVTQSSRYLVKRTGEKVFLECVQDMDHENMFWYRQDPGLGLRLIYFSYDVKMKEKGDIPEGYSVSREKKERFSLILESASTNQTSMYLCASNSGGNSNQPQHFGDGTRLSIL.

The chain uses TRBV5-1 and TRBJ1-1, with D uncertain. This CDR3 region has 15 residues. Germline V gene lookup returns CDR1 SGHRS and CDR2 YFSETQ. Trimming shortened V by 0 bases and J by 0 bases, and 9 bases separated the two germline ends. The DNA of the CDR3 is TGCGCCAGCAGCTTGGTCGGAGAATTGAACACTGAAGCTTTCTTT. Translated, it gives CASSLVGELNTEAFF.

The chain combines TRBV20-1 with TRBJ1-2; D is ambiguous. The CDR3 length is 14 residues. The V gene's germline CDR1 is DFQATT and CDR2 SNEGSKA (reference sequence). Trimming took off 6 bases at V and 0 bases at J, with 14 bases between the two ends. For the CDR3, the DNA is TGCAGTGCCGCCCGGGAGTTAGCTAACTATGGCTACACCTTC. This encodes CSAARELANYGYTF.

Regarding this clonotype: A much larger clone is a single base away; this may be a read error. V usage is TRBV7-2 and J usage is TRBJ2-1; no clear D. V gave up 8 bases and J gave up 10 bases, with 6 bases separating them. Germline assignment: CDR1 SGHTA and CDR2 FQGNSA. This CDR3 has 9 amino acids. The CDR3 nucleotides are TGTGCCAGCCCCAAGGAGCAGTTCTTC. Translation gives CASPKEQFF.

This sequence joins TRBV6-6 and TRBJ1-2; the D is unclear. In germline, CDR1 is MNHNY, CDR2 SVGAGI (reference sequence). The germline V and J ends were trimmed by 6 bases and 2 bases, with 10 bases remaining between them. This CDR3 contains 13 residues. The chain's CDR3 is CASSPMTNYGYTF. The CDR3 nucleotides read TGTGCCAGCAGCCCGATGACCAACTATGGCTACACCTTC.

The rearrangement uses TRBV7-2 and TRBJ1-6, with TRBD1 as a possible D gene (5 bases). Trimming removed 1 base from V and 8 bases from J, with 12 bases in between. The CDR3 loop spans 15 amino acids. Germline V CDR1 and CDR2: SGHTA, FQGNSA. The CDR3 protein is CASSLVQGGDSPLHF. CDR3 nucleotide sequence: TGTGCCAGCAGCTTAGTCCAGGGTGGGGATTCACCCCTCCACTTT.

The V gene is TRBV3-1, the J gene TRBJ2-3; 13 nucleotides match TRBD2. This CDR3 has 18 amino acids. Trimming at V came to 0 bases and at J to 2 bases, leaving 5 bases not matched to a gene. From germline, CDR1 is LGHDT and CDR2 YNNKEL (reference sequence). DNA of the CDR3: TGTGCCAGCAGCCAAGAACCGACTAGCGGGGGGATCACAGATACGCAGTATTTT. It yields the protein CASSQEPTSGGITDTQYF.

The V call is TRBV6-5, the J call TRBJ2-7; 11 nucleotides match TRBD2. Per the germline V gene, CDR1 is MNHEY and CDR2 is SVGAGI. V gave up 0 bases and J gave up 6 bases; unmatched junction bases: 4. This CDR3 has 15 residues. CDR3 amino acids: CASSYSTSGEGEQYF. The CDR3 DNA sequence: TGTGCCAGCAGTTACTCGACTAGCGGGGAAGGCGAGCAGTACTTC.

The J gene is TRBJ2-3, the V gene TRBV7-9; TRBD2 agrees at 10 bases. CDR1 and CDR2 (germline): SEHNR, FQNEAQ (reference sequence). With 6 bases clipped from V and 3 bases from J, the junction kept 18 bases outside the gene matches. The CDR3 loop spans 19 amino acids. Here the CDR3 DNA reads TGTGCCAGCAGTCCTAGGAGGACTAGCGGTTCTACGTTAACAGATACGCAGTATTTT. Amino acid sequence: CASSPRRTSGSTLTDTQYF.

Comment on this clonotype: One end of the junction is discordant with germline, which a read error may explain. The CDR3 loop reads CASSLVRGVKDMQYF. The CDR3 coding sequence is TGTGCCAGCAGCTTAGTTCGGGGGGTCAAAGATATGCAGTATTTT. The chain joins TRBV7-2 to TRBJ2-3; 7 bases align to TRBD2. CDR1 and CDR2 (germline): SGHTA, FQGNSA. The CDR3 consists of 15 residues.

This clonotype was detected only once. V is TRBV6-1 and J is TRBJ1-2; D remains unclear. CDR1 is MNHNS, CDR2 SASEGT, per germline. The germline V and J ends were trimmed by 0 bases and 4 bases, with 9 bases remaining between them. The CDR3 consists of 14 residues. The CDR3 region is CASSEAKLSYGYTF. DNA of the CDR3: TGTGCCAGCAGTGAAGCCAAACTGAGCTATGGCTACACCTTC.